This T cell receptor (beta chain) emerged from a study of blood T cell repertoires in COVID-19. The germline CDR1 and CDR2 sequences are SGDLS and YYNGEE. V trimming: 0 bases; J trimming: 10 bases; junction bases outside the gene matches: 7. The CDR3 extends over 16 amino acids. This clone was counted once. Profiling relied on immunoSEQ multiplex PCR, and the TCRdb table lists in-frame clones only, not all of them. The profile shows about 93,000 clones, 70% to 80% of them singletons. This rearrangement joins TRBV9 to TRBJ2-1; 13 bases line up with TRBD2. Sequencing used peripheral blood. The clonotype comes from a human donor in a cohort sampled during active COVID-19. The CDR3 DNA reads TGTGCCAGCAGCGTAGCCGGGACTAGCGGGGCCTGGGAGCAGTTCTTC. Translated, it gives CASSVAGTSGAWEQFF.